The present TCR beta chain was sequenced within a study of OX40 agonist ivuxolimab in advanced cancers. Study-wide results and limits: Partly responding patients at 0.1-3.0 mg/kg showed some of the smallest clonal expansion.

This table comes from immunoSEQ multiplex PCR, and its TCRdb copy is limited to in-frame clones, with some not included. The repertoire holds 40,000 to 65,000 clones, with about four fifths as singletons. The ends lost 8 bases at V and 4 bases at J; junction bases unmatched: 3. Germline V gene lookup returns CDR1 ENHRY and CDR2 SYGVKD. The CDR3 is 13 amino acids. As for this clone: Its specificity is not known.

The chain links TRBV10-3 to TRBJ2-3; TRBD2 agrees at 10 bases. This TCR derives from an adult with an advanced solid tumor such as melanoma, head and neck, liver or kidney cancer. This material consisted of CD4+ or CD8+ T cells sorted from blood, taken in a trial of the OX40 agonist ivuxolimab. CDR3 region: CAISSGRADTQYF. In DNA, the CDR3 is TGTGCCATCTCGAGCGGGAGGGCAGATACGCAGTATTTT.